The T cell receptor (beta chain) under discussion was sequenced for a study of chemoradiotherapy in HPV16-positive cancers. Only in-frame clones appear in the TCRdb table, and some are missing; sequencing was by immunoSEQ multiplex PCR. The table has about 10,000 clones, approximately 70% seen once. This clone was found a few times. The germline V gene has CDR1 SGHTA and CDR2 FQGNSA. The CDR3 spans 13 residues. V lost 5 bases, J lost 2 bases, and 8 bases lay in between. This TCR was recovered from a human donor with HPV-associated anogenital cancer. The V call is TRBV7-2, the J call TRBJ2-3; D is uncertain. Sampling was performed from a patient who underwent chemoradiotherapy. The CDR3 spells CASSPTITDTQYF. CDR3 nucleotide sequence: TGTGCCAGCAGCCCAACAATCACAGATACGCAGTATTTT.